The entry below describes one TCR beta chain. Its antigen remains unidentified. A second roughly 6 to 12 cycle PCR used barcoded and J-beta primers. The study obtained at least 3 million CDR3-containing paired-end reads from every sample. TCRdb used MiXCR to reprocess the 5' RACE reads, holding one entry per CDR3 protein. The sample contains hundreds of thousands of distinct CDR3 sequences, around 20% of which appear only once. The CDR3 contains 15 residues. Trimming at V came to 4 bases and at J to 2 bases, leaving 1 base not matched to a gene. CDR1 and CDR2 (germline): ENHRY, SYGVKD. These data are taken from a study of blood T cells in healthy people across ages. General study findings and limits: Naive CD4+ cell counts and diversity both ran higher in long-lived than in aged donors. Roughly linear age-related decline in beta diversity appeared, significant by age approximately 43.

Each donor gave 9 to 10 milliliters of peripheral blood. The chain couples TRBV10-3 to TRBJ2-7; 14 nucleotides match TRBD2. The sample comprised blood. The sequence was collected from a man between 65 and 79 years old in good health. CDR3 DNA sequence: TGTGCCATCAGTGTGGGACTAGCGGGAGCCTACGAGCAGTACTTC. Its translation is CAISVGLAGAYEQYF.